This note documents a single T cell receptor beta chain sequence. Its antigen is undetermined. This sample is drawn from a study of T cell responses to AZD1222 COVID-19 vaccine. Study findings and constraints: Close to half of spike-specific TCRs reportedly recognize unmutated variant regions. Sampling that yielded the repertoires occurred only after the peak T cell response. Donors skewed white British and female; clonal diversity was possibly underestimated. Mapped onto spike, vaccine-associated CD4 TCRs spanned it and were dominant at 160-218 and 743-854.

The germline V gene encodes CDR1 SGHTA and CDR2 FQGTGA. The CDR3 covers 14 residues. Trimming left V 5 bases short and J 0 bases short, with 10 bases between. Clones were sequenced by immunoSEQ multiplex PCR, and TCRdb holds only the in-frame ones, with some missing. The sample has some 120,000 clones; roughly 90% are singletons. The sequences come from peripheral blood, collected on day 0 of AZD1222 vaccination. The V and J genes are TRBV7-3 and TRBJ1-1, with no clear D. The TCR comes from an adult in good health. This CDR3 is CASSLGAVNTEAFF. CDR3 nucleotide sequence: TGTGCCAGCAGCCTTGGAGCAGTGAACACTGAAGCTTTCTTT.